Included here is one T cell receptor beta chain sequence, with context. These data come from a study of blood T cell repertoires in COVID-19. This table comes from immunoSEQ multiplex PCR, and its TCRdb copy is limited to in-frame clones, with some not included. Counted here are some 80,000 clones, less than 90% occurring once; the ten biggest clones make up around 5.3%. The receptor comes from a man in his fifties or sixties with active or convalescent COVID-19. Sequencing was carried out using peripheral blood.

CDR3: CASSHGGAEGYTF. As DNA, the CDR3 is TGTGCCAGCAGTCATGGGGGGGCTGAGGGCTACACCTTC. The V gene is TRBV27, the J gene TRBJ1-2, with D perhaps TRBD1 (6 bases). Trimming pared 5 bases from V and 8 bases from J, leaving 15 bases between. Germline V gene lookup returns CDR1 MNHEY and CDR2 SMNVEV (reference sequence). The CDR3 spans 13 residues.